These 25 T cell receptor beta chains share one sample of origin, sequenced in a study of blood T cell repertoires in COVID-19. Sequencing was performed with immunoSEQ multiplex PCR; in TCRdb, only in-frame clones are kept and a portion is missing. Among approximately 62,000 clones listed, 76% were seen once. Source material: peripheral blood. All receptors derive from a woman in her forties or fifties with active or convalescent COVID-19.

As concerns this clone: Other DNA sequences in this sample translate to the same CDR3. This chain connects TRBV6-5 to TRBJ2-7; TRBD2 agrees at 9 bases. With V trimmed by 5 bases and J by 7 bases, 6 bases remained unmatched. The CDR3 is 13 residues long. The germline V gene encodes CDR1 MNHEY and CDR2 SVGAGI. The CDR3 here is CASSRREGGEQYF. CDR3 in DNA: TGTGCCAGCAGTCGGCGGGAGGGAGGGGAGCAGTACTTC.

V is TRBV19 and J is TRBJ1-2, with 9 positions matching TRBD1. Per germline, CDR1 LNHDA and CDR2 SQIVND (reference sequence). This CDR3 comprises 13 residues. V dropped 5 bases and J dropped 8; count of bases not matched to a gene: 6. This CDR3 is CASSLQGAGGYTF. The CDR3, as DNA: TGTGCCAGTAGTCTACAGGGGGCCGGGGGCTACACCTTC.

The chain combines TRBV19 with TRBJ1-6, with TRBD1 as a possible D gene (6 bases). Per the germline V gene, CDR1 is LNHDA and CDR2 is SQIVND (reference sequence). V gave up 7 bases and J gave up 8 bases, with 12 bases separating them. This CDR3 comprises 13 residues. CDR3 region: CASNRQVDSPLHF. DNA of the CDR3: TGTGCCAGTAACCGACAGGTAGATTCACCCCTCCACTTT.

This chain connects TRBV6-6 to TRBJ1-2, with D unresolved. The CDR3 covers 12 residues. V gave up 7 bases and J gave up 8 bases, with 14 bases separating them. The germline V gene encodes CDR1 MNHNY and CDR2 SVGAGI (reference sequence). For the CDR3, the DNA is TGTGCCAGCAACGGAGGGTCGAGGGGCTACACCTTC. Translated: CASNGGSRGYTF.

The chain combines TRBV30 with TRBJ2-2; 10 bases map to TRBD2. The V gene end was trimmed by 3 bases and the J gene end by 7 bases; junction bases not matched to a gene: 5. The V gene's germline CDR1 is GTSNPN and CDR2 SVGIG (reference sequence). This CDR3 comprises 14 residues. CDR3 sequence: CAWSPGLAFGELFF. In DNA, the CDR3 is TGTGCCTGGAGCCCGGGACTAGCGTTCGGGGAGCTGTTTTTT. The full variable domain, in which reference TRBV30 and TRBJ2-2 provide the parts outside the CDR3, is SQTIHQWPATLVQPVGSPLSLECTVEGTSNPNLYWYRQAAGRGLQLLFYSVGIGQISSEVPQNLSASRPQDRQFILSSKKLLLSDSGFYLCAWSPGLAFGELFFGEGSRLTVL.

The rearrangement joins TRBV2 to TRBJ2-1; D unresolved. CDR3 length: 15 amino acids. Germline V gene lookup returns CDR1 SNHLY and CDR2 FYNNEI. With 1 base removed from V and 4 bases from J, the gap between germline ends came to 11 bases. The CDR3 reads CASSEGGGPYNEQFF. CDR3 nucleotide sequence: TGTGCCAGCAGTGAAGGAGGTGGTCCGTACAATGAGCAGTTCTTC.

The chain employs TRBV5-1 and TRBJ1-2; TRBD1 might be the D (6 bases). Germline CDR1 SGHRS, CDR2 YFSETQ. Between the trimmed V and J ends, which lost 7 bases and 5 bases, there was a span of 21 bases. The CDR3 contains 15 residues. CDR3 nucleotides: TGCGCCAGCTGCCTCGAGGGGGGGCATGGGTATGGCTACACCTTC. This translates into CASCLEGGHGYGYTF.

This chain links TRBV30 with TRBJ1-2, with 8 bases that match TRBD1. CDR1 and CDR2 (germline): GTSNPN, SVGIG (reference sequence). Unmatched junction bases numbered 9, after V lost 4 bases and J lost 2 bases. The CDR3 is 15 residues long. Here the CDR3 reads CAWNLRTGSNYGYTF. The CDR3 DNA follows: TGTGCCTGGAACCTTAGGACAGGGTCAAACTATGGCTACACCTTC.

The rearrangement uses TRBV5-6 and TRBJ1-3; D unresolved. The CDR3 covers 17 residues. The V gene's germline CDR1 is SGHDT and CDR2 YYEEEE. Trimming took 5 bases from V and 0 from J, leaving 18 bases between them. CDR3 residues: CASSPRGRRPSGNTIYF. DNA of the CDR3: TGTGCCAGCAGTCCCCGGGGAAGGAGGCCCTCTGGAAACACCATATATTTT.

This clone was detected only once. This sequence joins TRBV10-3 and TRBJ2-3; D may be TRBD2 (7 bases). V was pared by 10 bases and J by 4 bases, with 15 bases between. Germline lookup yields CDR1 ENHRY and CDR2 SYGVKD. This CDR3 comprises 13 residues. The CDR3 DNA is TGTGCCACCCGAGGGGGGGTTGCAGATACGCAGTATTTT. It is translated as CATRGGVADTQYF.

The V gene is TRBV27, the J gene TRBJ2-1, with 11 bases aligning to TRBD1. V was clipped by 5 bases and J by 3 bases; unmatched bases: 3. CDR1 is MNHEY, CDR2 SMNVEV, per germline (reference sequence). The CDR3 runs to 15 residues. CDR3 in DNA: TGTGCCAGCAGTGGGGGACAGGGGGTCTACAATGAGCAGTTCTTC. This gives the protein CASSGGQGVYNEQFF.

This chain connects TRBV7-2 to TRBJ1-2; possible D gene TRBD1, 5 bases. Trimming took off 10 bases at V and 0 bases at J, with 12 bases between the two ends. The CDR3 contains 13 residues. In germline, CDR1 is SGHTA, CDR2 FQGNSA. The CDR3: CATRGDSNYGYTF. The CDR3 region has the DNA TGTGCCACACGAGGGGACTCTAACTATGGCTACACCTTC.

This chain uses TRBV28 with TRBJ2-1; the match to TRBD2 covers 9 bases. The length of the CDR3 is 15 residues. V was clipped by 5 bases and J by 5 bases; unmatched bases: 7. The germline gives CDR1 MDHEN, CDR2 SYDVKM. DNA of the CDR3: TGTGCCAGCAGTGCCTGGGGCGGGAGGGACAATGAGCAGTTCTTC. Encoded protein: CASSAWGGRDNEQFF.

Written as DNA, the CDR3 is TGCGCCAGCAACAAGGAGGGGGCTAGCGGGTTTGAGACCCAGTACTTC. Residues: CASNKEGASGFETQYF. This chain links TRBV5-1 with TRBJ2-5; maybe TRBD2 (8 bases). This CDR3 has 16 amino acids. Germline lookup yields CDR1 SGHRS and CDR2 YFSETQ. V was clipped by 6 bases and J by 5 bases, with 23 bases between them. The full variable domain, its missing parts supplied by reference TRBV5-1 and TRBJ2-5, is KAGVTQTPRYLIKTRGQQVTLSCSPISGHRSVSWYQQTPGQGLQFLFEYFSETQRNKGNFPGRFSGRQFSNSRSEMNVSTLELGDSALYLCASNKEGASGFETQYFGPGTRLLVL.

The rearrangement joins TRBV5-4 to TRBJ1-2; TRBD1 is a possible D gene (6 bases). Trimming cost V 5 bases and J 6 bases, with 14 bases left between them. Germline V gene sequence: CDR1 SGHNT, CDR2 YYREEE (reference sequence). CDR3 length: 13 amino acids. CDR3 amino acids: CASSLNRVHGYTF. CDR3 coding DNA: TGTGCCAGCAGTTTGAACAGGGTCCATGGCTACACCTTC. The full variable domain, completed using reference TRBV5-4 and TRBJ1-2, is ETGVTQSPTHLIKTRGQQVTLRCSSQSGHNTVSWYQQALGQGPQFIFQYYREEENGRGNFPPRFSGLQFPNYSSELNVNALELDDSALYLCASSLNRVHGYTFGSGTRLTVV.

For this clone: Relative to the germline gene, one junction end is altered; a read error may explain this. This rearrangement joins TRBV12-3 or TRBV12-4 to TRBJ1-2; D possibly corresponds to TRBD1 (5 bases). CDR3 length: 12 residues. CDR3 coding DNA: TGTGCCAGCAGTTTTGGGGCGACAAAAGCCTACTTC. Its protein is CASSFGATKAYF.

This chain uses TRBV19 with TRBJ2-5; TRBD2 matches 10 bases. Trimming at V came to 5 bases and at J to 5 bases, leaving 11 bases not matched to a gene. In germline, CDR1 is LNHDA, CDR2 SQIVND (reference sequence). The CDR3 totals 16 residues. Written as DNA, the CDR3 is TGTGCCAGTAGTTCTTCCGGGACTAGCGACCGCGAGACCCAGTACTTC. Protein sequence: CASSSSGTSDRETQYF.

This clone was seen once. The CDR3, as DNA: TGTGCCAGCTCTCGGACAGGGGCGACCGGGGAGCTGTTTTTT. Protein product: CASSRTGATGELFF. The chain joins TRBV25-1 to TRBJ2-2; 9 bases line up with TRBD1. Germline V lookup: CDR1 MGHDK, CDR2 SYGVNS. V gave up 8 bases and J gave up 5 bases; unmatched junction bases: 6. CDR3 length: 14 residues. Combining the CDR3 with reference TRBV25-1 and TRBJ2-2 gives the whole variable domain EADIYQTPRYLVIGTGKKITLECSQTMGHDKMYWYQQDPGMELHLIHYSYGVNSTEKGDLSSESTVSRIRTEHFPLTLESARPSHTSQYLCASSRTGATGELFFGEGSRLTVL.

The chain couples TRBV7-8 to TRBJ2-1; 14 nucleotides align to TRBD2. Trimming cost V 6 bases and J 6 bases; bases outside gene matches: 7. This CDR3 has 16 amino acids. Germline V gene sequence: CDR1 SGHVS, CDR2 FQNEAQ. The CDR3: CASRFAGLAGGNEQFF. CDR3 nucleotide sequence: TGTGCCAGCAGATTCGCCGGACTAGCGGGAGGCAATGAGCAGTTCTTC.

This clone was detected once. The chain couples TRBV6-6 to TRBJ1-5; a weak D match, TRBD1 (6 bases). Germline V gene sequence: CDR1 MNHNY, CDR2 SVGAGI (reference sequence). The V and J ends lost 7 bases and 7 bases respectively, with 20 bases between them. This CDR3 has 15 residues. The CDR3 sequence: CASTTDREGPQPQHF. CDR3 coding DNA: TGTGCCAGCACCACGGACAGAGAGGGCCCACAGCCCCAGCATTTT.

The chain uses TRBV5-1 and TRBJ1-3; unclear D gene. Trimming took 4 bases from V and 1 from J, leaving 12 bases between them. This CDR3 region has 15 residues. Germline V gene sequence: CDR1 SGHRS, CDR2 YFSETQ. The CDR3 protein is CASSALGGSGNTIYF. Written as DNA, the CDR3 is TGCGCCAGCAGCGCGCTGGGAGGGTCTGGAAACACCATATATTTT.

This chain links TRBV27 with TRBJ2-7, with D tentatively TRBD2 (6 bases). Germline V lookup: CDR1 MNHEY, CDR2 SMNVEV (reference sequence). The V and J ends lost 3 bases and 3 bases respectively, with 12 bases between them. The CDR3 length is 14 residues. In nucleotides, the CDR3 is TGTGCCAGCAGTTTTGGCGGGACTCACTACGAGCAGTACTTC. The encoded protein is CASSFGGTHYEQYF.

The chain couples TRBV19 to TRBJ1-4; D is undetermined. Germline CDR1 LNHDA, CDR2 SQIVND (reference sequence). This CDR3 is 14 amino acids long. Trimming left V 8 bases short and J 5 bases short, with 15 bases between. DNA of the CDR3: TGTGCCAGTGGCCCTATAACGAGGAATGAAAAACTGTTTTTT. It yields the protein CASGPITRNEKLFF.

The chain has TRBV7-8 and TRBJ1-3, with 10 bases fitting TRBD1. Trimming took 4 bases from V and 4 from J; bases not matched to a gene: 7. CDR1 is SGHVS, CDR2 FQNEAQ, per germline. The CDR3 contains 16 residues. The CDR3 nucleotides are TGTGCCAGCAGCTCTAGGGACAGGGGAAGAGGAAACACCATATATTTT. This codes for CASSSRDRGRGNTIYF.

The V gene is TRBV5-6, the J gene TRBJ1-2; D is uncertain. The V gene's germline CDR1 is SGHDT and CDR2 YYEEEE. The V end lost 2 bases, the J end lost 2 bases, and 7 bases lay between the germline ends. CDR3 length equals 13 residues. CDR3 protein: CASSFGGNYGYTF. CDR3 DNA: TGTGCCAGCAGCTTCGGAGGGAACTATGGCTACACCTTC.